A single sample is the source of the 13 T cell receptor beta chains below, sequenced in a study of T cells in localized non-small cell lung cancer. The repertoire was sequenced with immunoSEQ multiplex PCR; TCRdb's copy has only in-frame clones and lacks some. The sample records around 25,000 clones, 70% to 90% being singletons. The sequenced sample was peripheral blood, obtained before any cancer treatment. These receptors were collected from a female donor of 60 years or more with stage I lung adenocarcinoma.

This chain links TRBV25-1 with TRBJ2-4; D remains ambiguous. CDR1 MGHDK and CDR2 SYGVNS come from the germline V gene. This CDR3 is built from 14 residues. V lost 1 base, J lost 0 bases, and 4 bases lay in between. The CDR3 DNA follows: TGTGCCAGCAGTGAATCGGGAGCCAAAAACATTCAGTACTTC. Translation: CASSESGAKNIQYF. The full variable domain, with the rest looked up from reference TRBV25-1 and TRBJ2-4, is EADIYQTPRYLVIGTGKKITLECSQTMGHDKMYWYQQDPGMELHLIHYSYGVNSTEKGDLSSESTVSRIRTEHFPLTLESARPSHTSQYLCASSESGAKNIQYFGAGTRLSVL.

The chain recombines TRBV29-1 with TRBJ1-1; 10 positions agree with TRBD1. Germline CDR1 is SQVTM and CDR2 is ANQGSEA. V shed 7 bases, J shed 2 bases, and the junction held 13 bases outside the gene matches. The length of the CDR3 is 16 residues. This CDR3 is CSATGGQGTPNTEAFF. For the CDR3, the DNA is TGCAGCGCGACGGGGGGACAGGGGACCCCCAACACTGAAGCTTTCTTT.

V and J are TRBV5-4 and TRBJ2-1, with TRBD2 identical over 9 bases. Germline V gene data show CDR1 as SGHNT and CDR2 as YYREEE (reference sequence). Losses at the gene ends were 0 bases for V and 4 bases for J; bases not matched to a gene: 2. The CDR3 spans 15 residues. The CDR3 bases are TGTGCCAGCAGCTTGGTAGCGGGAGCTTACAATGAGCAGTTCTTC. This sequence encodes CASSLVAGAYNEQFF.

V gene TRBV9 combines with J gene TRBJ1-2; tentative D call: TRBD1 (6 bases). The CDR3 extends over 16 amino acids. Germline V gives CDR1 SGDLS, CDR2 YYNGEE. V was trimmed by 3 bases and J by 2 bases, leaving 17 bases between them. The CDR3, as DNA: TGTGCCAGCAGCGCGGGCGATCAGGGGCGAAACTATGGCTACACCTTC. Protein product: CASSAGDQGRNYGYTF.

About this clone: The junction departs from germline at one end; a sequencing error may be responsible. The CDR3 nucleotides read TGTGCCAGCAGTGAAACGGAGACAGCTCGCTTC. It yields the protein CASSETETARF. This chain connects TRBV6-5 to TRBJ1-2, with D maybe TRBD1 (5 bases). CDR1 and CDR2 from the germline V gene are MNHEY and SVGAGI. The CDR3 has 11 amino acids.

This chain joins TRBV6-5 and TRBJ1-2, with 10 bases lining up with TRBD1. There are 15 residues in the CDR3. Germline CDR1 is MNHEY and CDR2 is SVGAGI. J was trimmed by 8 bases and V by 7 bases; bases with no gene match: 13. CDR3 nucleotides: TGTGCCAGCATAACCAGACAGGGGGCAGTGGAAGGCTACACCTTC. It translates to CASITRQGAVEGYTF.

This clone has only one observation. The chain recombines TRBV9 with TRBJ2-7; possible D gene TRBD1, 6 bases. The CDR3 runs to 15 residues. Germline assignment: CDR1 SGDLS and CDR2 YYNGEE. V lost 0 bases and J 1 base, leaving 11 bases between the germline ends. The CDR3 DNA follows: TGTGCCAGCAGCGTAGAACAGGGATCATCCTACGAGCAGTACTTC. Its protein is CASSVEQGSSYEQYF.

The J gene is TRBJ1-2, the V gene TRBV6-1; 8 bases are shared with TRBD1. Germline V gene sequence: CDR1 MNHNS, CDR2 SASEGT. The trim removed 4 bases at V and 4 bases at J, leaving 5 bases unmatched. The CDR3 totals 14 residues. This CDR3 is CASSAGGASYGYTF. For the CDR3, the DNA is TGTGCCAGCAGTGCAGGGGGCGCCTCCTATGGCTACACCTTC.

The genes are TRBV19 and TRBJ2-1; D may be TRBD2 (6 bases). The V end was cut by 3 bases, the J end by 5 bases, with 11 bases between. CDR3 length: 14 residues. Germline V gives CDR1 LNHDA, CDR2 SQIVND (reference sequence). The CDR3 loop is CASSIKAGNNEQFF. As DNA, the CDR3 is TGTGCCAGTAGTATCAAGGCGGGGAACAATGAGCAGTTCTTC.

V usage is TRBV18 and J usage is TRBJ1-4; no definite D call. This CDR3 has 16 amino acids. Germline V lookup: CDR1 KGHSH, CDR2 LQKENI. V lost 2 bases, J lost 8 bases, and 18 bases lay in between. CDR3 DNA sequence: TGTGCCAGCTCACCATCCCGCCGGTATGGGGAGGAAAAACTGTTTTTT. It is translated as CASSPSRRYGEEKLFF.

V gene TRBV7-9 combines with J gene TRBJ1-3; the D gene is possibly TRBD1 (5 bases). With 7 bases removed from V and 1 base from J, the gap between germline ends came to 11 bases. In germline, CDR1 is SEHNR, CDR2 FQNEAQ (reference sequence). The CDR3 is 14 amino acids. CDR3 loop: CASTGGKSGNTIYF. The CDR3 DNA is TGTGCCAGCACGGGGGGGAAGTCTGGAAACACCATATATTTT.

The V gene is TRBV5-1, the J gene TRBJ2-1; 7 bases agree with TRBD2. Per germline, CDR1 SGHRS and CDR2 YFSETQ. CDR3 length equals 16 residues. V shed 4 bases and J 4 bases; nucleotides not matched to a gene: 11. CDR3 amino acids: CASSQRGVGIYNEQFF. CDR3 nucleotide sequence: TGCGCCAGCAGCCAGCGGGGAGTGGGGATTTACAATGAGCAGTTCTTC.

The chain employs TRBV19 and TRBJ1-2; TRBD1 agrees at 7 bases. Germline values: CDR1 LNHDA, CDR2 SQIVND (reference sequence). The J segment lost 4 bases and the V segment lost 1 base, leaving 6 bases of the junction unmatched. This CDR3 is 15 amino acids long. CDR3 protein: CASSIGPGGSYGYTF. The CDR3, as DNA: TGTGCCAGTAGTATAGGTCCAGGGGGGAGCTATGGCTACACCTTC.